The rows below give T cell receptor beta chains drawn from one sample of a study of T cell responses to AZD1222 COVID-19 vaccine. Sequencing used immunoSEQ multiplex PCR; TCRdb keeps in-frame clones, though not all of them. Seen here are approximately 130,000 clones, roughly nine tenths observed once, and the top ten hold roughly 5.4%. Sample: peripheral blood, taken on day 0 of AZD1222 vaccination. The source of these receptors is an adult in good health. The conserved cysteine and the conserved F or W are not part of the CDR3 here.

v_gene,CDR3aa
TRBV5-1,ASSGGRVANTEAF
TRBV6-5,ASSNEGGRTTEAF
TRBV5-4,ASSHEVSREAF
TRBV11-2,ASNWRRGSPLH
TRBV19,ASSPTGTYGYT
TRBV5-1,ASSLGTGDAGNTIY
TRBV7-6,ASSLAILAGQHTQY
TRBV15,ATSRGQANQPQH
TRBV5-1,ASSPAENYGYT
TRBV28,ASSLGFEGARKAF
TRBV6-5,ASSSTSQVSYEQY
TRBV18,ASSPRRGDQPQH
TRBV23-1,ASSHVSGTVYGYT
TRBV6-1,ASSDGGRPTEAF